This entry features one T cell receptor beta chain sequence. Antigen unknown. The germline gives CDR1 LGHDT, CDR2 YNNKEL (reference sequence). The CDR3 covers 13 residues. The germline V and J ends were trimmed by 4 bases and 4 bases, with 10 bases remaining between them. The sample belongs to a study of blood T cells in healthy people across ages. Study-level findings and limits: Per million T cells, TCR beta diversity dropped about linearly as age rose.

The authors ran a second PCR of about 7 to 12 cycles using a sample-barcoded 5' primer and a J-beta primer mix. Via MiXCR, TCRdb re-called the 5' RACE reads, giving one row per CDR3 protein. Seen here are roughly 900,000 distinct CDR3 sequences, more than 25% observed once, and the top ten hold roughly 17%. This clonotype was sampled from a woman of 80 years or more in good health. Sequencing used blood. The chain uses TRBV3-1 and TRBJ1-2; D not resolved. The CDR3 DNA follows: TGTGCCAGCAGCCGGGAAGCGGCCTATGGCTACACCTTC. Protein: CASSREAAYGYTF. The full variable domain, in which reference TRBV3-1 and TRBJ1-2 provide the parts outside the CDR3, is DTAVSQTPKYLVTQMGNDKSIKCEQNLGHDTMYWYKQDSKKFLKIMFSYNNKELIINETVPNRFSPKSPDKAHLNLHINSLELGDSAVYFCASSREAAYGYTFGSGTRLTVV.